Listed below are T cell receptor beta chains from one sample, sequenced in a study of identical twins. TCRdb ran MiXCR on the 5' RACE reads and lists one entry per CDR3 protein. Of more than 1.5 million distinct CDR3 sequences in the sample, around 33% were seen once. Sequenced material: cord blood. The receptors come from a newborn girl in good health. CDR3s include the opening cysteine and the closing phenylalanine or tryptophan.

cdr3_length	v_call	j_call	cdr3_aa
15	TRBV2	TRBJ2-1	CASSPRLAGASEQFF
16	TRBV3-1	TRBJ2-5	CASSHRPGLGQETQYF
16	TRBV27	TRBJ1-6	CASSLDRKSYNSPLHF
15	TRBV12-3/TRBV12-4	TRBJ1-1	CASRVPGTVNTEAFF
16	TRBV7-9	TRBJ2-3	CASSPRTVASTDTQYF
15	TRBV27	TRBJ2-3	CASSRSGRVSDTQYF
14	TRBV2	TRBJ1-4	CASSGAGEDEKLFF
17	TRBV5-1	TRBJ2-3	CASSFGLAGDRTDTQYF
15	TRBV2	TRBJ1-5	CASSEDRRGNQPQHF
15	TRBV6-6	TRBJ2-7	CASSAYADNSYEQYF
14	TRBV18	TRBJ1-6	CASSPPVTNSPLHF
17	TRBV5-6	TRBJ1-2	CASSFVHRDRTNYGYTF
13	TRBV20-1	TRBJ2-1	CSARVQSYNEQFF
16	TRBV4-2	TRBJ2-1	CASSQEDFPERNEQFF
14	TRBV27	TRBJ1-5	CASSLIGINQPQHF
13	TRBV7-9	TRBJ1-2	CASTPDQIYGYTF
15	TRBV28	TRBJ2-1	CASSLVSSWGNEQFF